This TCR beta chain is from a study of monozygotic twins with inflammatory bowel disease. On this clonotype itself: Its specificity is unknown.

Overall study results and limits: Comparison of concordant versus discordant twins revealed no difference in repertoire similarity, possibly due to limited power.

CDR3 length: 16 residues. Germline lookup yields CDR1 SGHTA and CDR2 FQGTGA. Template switching appended UMIs that held a 6-nucleotide sample barcode. TCRalpha and TCRbeta cDNA was put through two nested PCRs of around 15 and 9 cycles. TCRdb re-called the 5' RACE reads; every CDR3 protein appears as one record, without DNA. The sample is made up of fewer than 150,000 distinct CDR3 sequences, and the top ten hold 2% to 3% of it. The sequenced sample was blood. This clonotype was sampled from a human donor with ulcerative colitis or Crohn's disease, or a healthy co-twin of an affected twin (not recorded which). The chain joins TRBV7-3 to TRBJ2-5; TCRdb picks TRBD2, but there is no DNA to check that call. CDR3 in amino acids: CASSSGLAGGEETQYF.